This T cell receptor (beta chain) was found in a study of T cell responses to AZD1222 COVID-19 vaccine. Per the germline V gene, CDR1 is LNHDA and CDR2 is SQIVND (reference sequence). Losses at the gene ends were 4 bases for V and 4 bases for J; bases not matched to a gene: 7. This CDR3 spans 15 amino acids. Overall study findings and caveats: Clonal diversity may have been underestimated in mostly white British donors.

The assay was immunoSEQ multiplex PCR, and TCRdb's table has in-frame clones only and misses some. Found here are about 110,000 clones, around 92% of them singletons; the top ten hold about 8%. Of note for this clone: Its antigen is not known.

Specimen: peripheral blood, collected 28 days after the second AZD1222 dose. This TCR derives from an adult who received the AZD1222 COVID-19 vaccine. The chain recombines TRBV19 with TRBJ1-3, with TRBD1 matching 7 bases. CDR3 in DNA: TGTGCCAGTAGTACAGCAGGGGGATCGGGAAACACCATATATTTT. This sequence encodes CASSTAGGSGNTIYF.